One sample yielded the 10 T cell receptor beta chains listed below, sequenced in a study of blood T cell repertoires in COVID-19. Clones were sequenced by immunoSEQ multiplex PCR, and TCRdb holds only the in-frame ones, with some missing. The sample includes 120,000 to 150,000 clones, about 91% of them seen just once. The sample comprised peripheral blood. The receptor set was obtained from a human donor in a cohort sampled during active COVID-19.

This chain connects TRBV7-2 to TRBJ2-2, with a tentative D call TRBD1 (7 bases). The CDR3 has 14 residues. Per the germline V gene, CDR1 is SGHTA and CDR2 is FQGNSA. Between the trimmed V and J ends, which lost 3 bases and 4 bases, there was a span of 9 bases. CDR3 residues: CASSFQGGTGELFF. The CDR3 coding sequence is TGTGCCAGCAGCTTCCAGGGGGGCACCGGGGAGCTGTTTTTT. Based on the CDR3 plus reference TRBV7-2 and TRBJ2-2, the full variable domain is GAGVSQSPSNKVTEKGKDVELRCDPISGHTALYWYRQSLGQGLEFLIYFQGNSAPDKSGLPSDRFSAERTGGSVSTLTIQRTQQEDSAVYLCASSFQGGTGELFFGEGSRLTVL.

The genes are TRBV30 and TRBJ2-7, with 9 positions matching TRBD1. There are 12 residues in the CDR3. V was clipped by 3 bases and J by 3 bases; unmatched bases: 0. The germline gives CDR1 GTSNPN, CDR2 SVGIG (reference sequence). The CDR3 DNA follows: TGTGCCTGGAGGGACAGGGGCTACGAGCAGTACTTC. It specifies CAWRDRGYEQYF. Using reference TRBV30 and TRBJ2-7 for the parts outside the CDR3, the full variable domain is SQTIHQWPATLVQPVGSPLSLECTVEGTSNPNLYWYRQAAGRGLQLLFYSVGIGQISSEVPQNLSASRPQDRQFILSSKKLLLSDSGFYLCAWRDRGYEQYFGPGTRLTVT.

The J gene is TRBJ1-2, the V gene TRBV7-6; perhaps TRBD1 as D (5 bases). The ends were cut back, 1 base at V and 7 bases at J, with 13 bases in the middle. From germline, CDR1 is SGHVS and CDR2 FNYEAQ. This CDR3 region has 14 residues. CDR3 nucleotides: TGTGCCAGCAGCTTAGGGGCAGGGAAGAGTGGCTACACCTTC. The encoded protein is CASSLGAGKSGYTF.

The CDR3 spells CASSYGGLAVYNEQFF. CDR3 bases: TGTGCCAGCAGTTACGGGGGACTAGCGGTGTACAATGAGCAGTTCTTC. The chain carries TRBV6-2 or TRBV6-3 and TRBJ2-1, with 11 positions matching TRBD2. This CDR3 is built from 16 residues. The ends lost 2 bases at V and 4 bases at J; junction bases unmatched: 4. CDR1 and CDR2 (germline): MNHEY, SVGEGT.

The V gene is TRBV5-1, the J gene TRBJ2-3; TRBD1 agrees at 9 bases. Unmatched junction bases numbered 7, after V lost 0 bases and J lost 5 bases. In germline, CDR1 is SGHRS, CDR2 YFSETQ. CDR3 size: 16 residues. CDR3 residues: CASSLAGTGFRDTQYF. DNA of the CDR3: TGCGCCAGCAGCTTGGCGGGGACAGGGTTTAGAGATACGCAGTATTTT.

This chain joins TRBV5-1 and TRBJ2-7, with 9 bases lining up with TRBD1. J lost 2 bases, V lost 0 bases, and 6 bases had no gene match. The CDR3 consists of 16 residues. Germline CDR1 and CDR2: SGHRS and YFSETQ. This CDR3 reads CASSLGTGALAYEQYF. The DNA of the CDR3 is TGCGCCAGCAGCTTGGGGACAGGGGCCCTGGCCTACGAGCAGTACTTC.

This sequence joins TRBV5-6 and TRBJ1-3; D not resolved. CDR3 length: 16 amino acids. From germline, CDR1 is SGHDT and CDR2 YYEEEE. V was cut by 0 bases and J by 0 bases, with 10 bases left in between. CDR3 loop: CASSLGGMLSGNTIYF. The CDR3, as DNA: TGTGCCAGCAGCTTGGGAGGGATGCTCTCTGGAAACACCATATATTTT. The variable domain in full, with the rest retrieved from reference TRBV5-6 and TRBJ1-3, is DAGVTQSPTHLIKTRGQQVTLRCSPKSGHDTVSWYQQALGQGPQFIFQYYEEEERQRGNFPDRFSGHQFPNYSSELNVNALLLGDSALYLCASSLGGMLSGNTIYFGEGSWLTVV.

This clone appeared once. This chain connects TRBV5-5 to TRBJ1-5; D uncertain. V was cut by 2 bases and J by 6 bases, with 12 bases left in between. CDR1 is SGHKS and CDR2 is YYEKEE in the germline V gene (reference sequence). CDR3 length equals 14 residues. The CDR3 here is CASSFRGNTQPQHF. CDR3 DNA: TGTGCCAGCAGCTTCCGAGGGAACACTCAGCCCCAGCATTTT.

This rearrangement joins TRBV19 to TRBJ1-5, with a weak D call TRBD1 (6 bases). The CDR3 length is 16 residues. The ends were cut back, 10 bases at V and 2 bases at J, with 21 bases in the middle. Germline V gene data show CDR1 as LNHDA and CDR2 as SQIVND (reference sequence). DNA of the CDR3: TGTGCCACTAAGGGGCGCAGGGGCAGGGGCAATCAGCCCCAGCATTTT. It translates to CATKGRRGRGNQPQHF.

The rearrangement joins TRBV3-1 (or the pseudogene TRBV3-2) to TRBJ1-1; TRBD1 aligns across 8 bases. J lost 0 bases, V lost 0 bases, and 3 bases had no gene match. Germline CDR1 is LGHDT and CDR2 is YNNKEL (reference sequence). The CDR3 contains 16 residues. The CDR3 reads CASSQDSGGMNTEAFF. The CDR3 DNA follows: TGTGCCAGCAGCCAAGATTCAGGGGGCATGAACACTGAAGCTTTCTTT.